These 5 T cell receptor beta chains were all obtained from the same sample, sequenced in a study of blood T cell repertoires in COVID-19. Sequencing used immunoSEQ multiplex PCR; TCRdb keeps in-frame clones, though not all of them. The table has roughly 160,000 clones, 84% seen once. Source material: peripheral blood. These TCRs come from a man aged 18 to 30 with active or convalescent COVID-19.

The table lists this clone with a few counts. This chain links TRBV19 with TRBJ1-6, with 7 bases aligning to TRBD1. The trim removed 4 bases at V and 5 bases at J, leaving 8 bases unmatched. Germline CDR1 is LNHDA and CDR2 is SQIVND (reference sequence). This CDR3 is 16 amino acids long. The CDR3 loop reads CASSRPLQGNNSPLHF. The CDR3, as DNA: TGTGCCAGTAGTAGACCTCTACAGGGGAATAATTCACCCCTCCACTTT.

The genes are TRBV18 and TRBJ2-7; possible D gene TRBD2, 6 bases. Trimming cost V 0 bases and J 2 bases, with 14 bases left between them. The CDR3 runs to 16 residues. Germline V gives CDR1 KGHSH, CDR2 LQKENI. CDR3: CASSPPGWRGAYEQYF. The CDR3 DNA follows: TGTGCCAGCTCACCACCCGGTTGGCGGGGAGCCTACGAGCAGTACTTC.

The chain couples TRBV30 to TRBJ2-4; 7 positions agree with TRBD1. Germline loops: CDR1 GTSNPN, CDR2 SVGIG (reference sequence). This CDR3 comprises 13 residues. J gave up 1 base and V 3 bases, and 0 bases lay outside the gene matches. The CDR3 DNA is TGTGCCTGGAGACAGGGGGCCAAAAACATTCAGTACTTC. It yields the protein CAWRQGAKNIQYF.

V gene TRBV5-1 combines with J gene TRBJ2-6, with a weak D call TRBD2 (6 bases). Trimming removed 0 bases at V and 0 bases at J, with 7 bases between. The length of the CDR3 is 16 residues. Per the germline V gene, CDR1 is SGHRS and CDR2 is YFSETQ. The CDR3 here is CASSLVGSSGANVLTF. Written as DNA, the CDR3 is TGCGCCAGCAGCTTGGTCGGGAGCTCTGGGGCCAACGTCCTGACTTTC.

The V and J genes are TRBV5-1 and TRBJ1-6, with TRBD1 as a possible D gene (6 bases). This CDR3 is built from 15 residues. V lost 0 bases and J 5 bases, leaving 9 bases between the germline ends. CDR1 and CDR2 from the germline V gene are SGHRS and YFSETQ. The chain's CDR3 is CASSLGDKDNSPLHF. CDR3 coding DNA: TGCGCCAGCAGCTTGGGGGACAAAGATAATTCACCCCTCCACTTT. The full variable domain, its missing parts supplied by reference TRBV5-1 and TRBJ1-6, is KAGVTQTPRYLIKTRGQQVTLSCSPISGHRSVSWYQQTPGQGLQFLFEYFSETQRNKGNFPGRFSGRQFSNSRSEMNVSTLELGDSALYLCASSLGDKDNSPLHFGNGTRLTVT.